The 16 T cell receptor beta chains listed next were all sequenced from one sample in a study of neurological immune-mediated disorders. TCRdb redid the calling of the 5' RACE reads with MiXCR, one entry per CDR3 protein. This table has some 24,000 distinct CDR3 sequences, 5.5% to 8% appearing once. Sequencing input: PBMCs. These receptors were taken from a middle-aged woman in good health.

This clonotype was seen many times. J is TRBJ2-2 and V is TRBV12-3 or TRBV12-4; 11 bases map to TRBD1. With V trimmed by 1 base and J by 8 bases, 3 bases remained unmatched. The CDR3 runs to 15 residues. The CDR3 loop is CASSLGTGGNGELFF. The CDR3 DNA is TGTGCCAGCAGTTTAGGGACAGGGGGCAATGGGGAGCTGTTTTTT.

The sample holds many counts of this clonotype. This chain connects TRBV7-2 to TRBJ1-2; TRBD1 matches 7 bases. Germline V CDR1 and CDR2: SGHTA, FQGNSA. The length of the CDR3 is 16 residues. V shed 0 bases, J shed 0 bases, and the junction held 4 bases outside the gene matches. Here the CDR3 DNA reads TGTGCCAGCAGCTTAGCTTCTACAGGGGCTAACTATGGCTACACCTTC. Its protein product is CASSLASTGANYGYTF. Supplemented by reference TRBV7-2 and TRBJ1-2, the full variable domain reads GAGVSQSPSNKVTEKGKDVELRCDPISGHTALYWYRQSLGQGLEFLIYFQGNSAPDKSGLPSDRFSAERTGGSVSTLTIQRTQQEDSAVYLCASSLASTGANYGYTFGSGTRLTVV.

This clonotype was observed many times. V and J are TRBV7-2 and TRBJ2-1, with D tentatively TRBD1 (6 bases). The CDR3 is 19 amino acids. Germline V gives CDR1 SGHTA, CDR2 FQGNSA. Trimming left V 1 base short and J 4 bases short, with 23 bases between. CDR3 sequence: CASSLGFMGRGGAYNEQFF. The CDR3 bases are TGTGCCAGCAGCTTAGGATTTATGGGTCGAGGGGGTGCTTACAATGAGCAGTTCTTC. Complete variable domain (other parts from reference TRBV7-2 and TRBJ2-1): GAGVSQSPSNKVTEKGKDVELRCDPISGHTALYWYRQSLGQGLEFLIYFQGNSAPDKSGLPSDRFSAERTGGSVSTLTIQRTQQEDSAVYLCASSLGFMGRGGAYNEQFFGPGTRLTVL.

This clonotype was counted at least ten times. The chain combines TRBV20-1 with TRBJ1-5, with 9 bases fitting TRBD1. The V gene end was trimmed by 5 bases and the J gene end by 5 bases; junction bases not matched to a gene: 4. Germline V lookup: CDR1 DFQATT, CDR2 SNEGSKA (reference sequence). CDR3 length: 13 amino acids. In DNA, the CDR3 is TGCAGTGCTGGTACAGGGGGCTATCAGCCCCAGCATTTT. Translation: CSAGTGGYQPQHF.

This clonotype was counted many times. V gene TRBV5-1 combines with J gene TRBJ2-1; D unclear. V shed 0 bases and J shed 5 bases, with 6 bases lying between them. This CDR3 comprises 13 residues. Germline-derived CDR1 and CDR2 are SGHRS and YFSETQ. The DNA for the CDR3 is TGCGCCAGCAGCTTGGGCCCCAACAATGAGCAGTTCTTC. It specifies CASSLGPNNEQFF.

This clonotype has a count of ten or more. The V gene is TRBV7-9, the J gene TRBJ2-7; unclear D gene. Trimming stripped 2 bases from V and 5 bases from J, with 4 bases between. CDR1 is SEHNR and CDR2 is FQNEAQ in the germline V gene (reference sequence). This CDR3 is 11 amino acids long. CDR3 coding DNA: TGTGCCAGCAGCTTACTCGACGAGCAGTACTTC. Translating it yields CASSLLDEQYF.

This clonotype was detected ten times or more. The chain joins TRBV7-2 to TRBJ2-5; TRBD2 aligns across 9 bases. Trimming at V came to 1 base and at J to 6 bases, leaving 6 bases not matched to a gene. The CDR3 has 15 residues. CDR1 SGHTA and CDR2 FQGNSA come from the germline V gene. This chain's CDR3 is CASSLVREGWKTQYF. CDR3 coding DNA: TGTGCCAGCAGCTTAGTGCGGGAGGGCTGGAAGACCCAGTACTTC.

In this sample, this clonotype turned up many times. The rearrangement uses TRBV5-1 and TRBJ2-5; D might be TRBD1 or TRBD2, each matching 5 bases. The CDR3 contains 15 residues. V was shortened by 4 bases and J by 1 base, with 14 bases between the two germline ends. Germline V gene sequence: CDR1 SGHRS, CDR2 YFSETQ. The CDR3 sequence is CASSLRGASQETQYF. The CDR3 bases are TGCGCCAGCAGCCTCAGAGGGGCGAGCCAAGAGACCCAGTACTTC.

In its sample, this clonotype was seen many times. The chain employs TRBV5-1 and TRBJ2-7; TRBD2 aligns across 11 bases. After removal of 3 bases from V and 0 bases from J, the junction contained 14 bases not matched to a gene. Germline CDR1 is SGHRS and CDR2 is YFSETQ. The CDR3 covers 19 residues. The chain's CDR3 is CASSWMGRTSGLSSYEQYF. The CDR3 DNA sequence: TGCGCCAGCAGCTGGATGGGGAGGACTAGCGGGCTAAGCTCCTACGAGCAGTACTTC.

This clonotype was observed many times. The rearrangement uses TRBV5-1 and TRBJ2-1, with 10 positions matching TRBD2. J lost 4 bases, V lost 4 bases, and 8 bases had no gene match. CDR1 SGHRS and CDR2 YFSETQ come from the germline V gene. The CDR3 length is 16 residues. The CDR3 DNA is TGCGCCAGCAGCAGGACCGGGACTAGCGAGTACAATGAGCAGTTCTTC. Amino acids: CASSRTGTSEYNEQFF.

This clonotype has ten or more counts. The chain recombines TRBV6-5 with TRBJ1-1; maybe TRBD1 (5 bases). With 8 bases removed from V and 3 bases from J, the gap between germline ends came to 16 bases. The CDR3 contains 14 residues. The germline gives CDR1 MNHEY, CDR2 SVGAGI. CDR3 amino acids: CASRVREYYTEAFF. Here the CDR3 DNA reads TGTGCCAGCCGTGTCAGGGAATATTACACTGAAGCTTTCTTT.

In this sample, this clonotype turned up many times. The CDR3 region is CASSQGTSGANEQFF. The CDR3 bases are TGTGCCAGCAGCCAAGGGACTAGCGGCGCCAATGAGCAGTTCTTC. The chain links TRBV9 to TRBJ2-1, with TRBD2 matching 11 bases. The trim removed 4 bases at V and 6 bases at J, leaving 6 bases unmatched. CDR1 and CDR2 from the germline V gene are SGDLS and YYNGEE. The CDR3 sequence is 15 residues long. Combining the CDR3 with reference TRBV9 and TRBJ2-1 gives the whole variable domain DSGVTQTPKHLITATGQRVTLRCSPRSGDLSVYWYQQSLDQGLQFLIQYYNGEERAKGNILERFSAQQFPDLHSELNLSSLELGDSALYFCASSQGTSGANEQFFGPGTRLTVL.

There are many counts of this clonotype. The rearrangement joins TRBV18 to TRBJ2-7, with 9 positions matching TRBD2. V shed 2 bases and J 2 bases; nucleotides not matched to a gene: 1. Per the germline V gene, CDR1 is KGHSH and CDR2 is LQKENI. The CDR3 contains 14 residues. CDR3 protein: CASSPLAGAYEQYF. Here the CDR3 DNA reads TGTGCCAGCTCACCATTAGCGGGGGCCTACGAGCAGTACTTC.

This clonotype was found a few times. The chain combines TRBV18 with TRBJ2-1; 10 bases fit TRBD1. Germline V gene sequence: CDR1 KGHSH, CDR2 LQKENI. Germline trimming cut 3 bases from V and 5 bases from J; bases unmatched to any gene: 4. The length of the CDR3 is 15 residues. The DNA of the CDR3 is TGTGCCAGCTCACCCCGACAGGGGGCGGACAATGAGCAGTTCTTC. The encoded protein is CASSPRQGADNEQFF.

This clonotype was observed at least ten times. The chain joins TRBV12-3 or TRBV12-4 to TRBJ2-1; weak D call: TRBD2 (6 bases). V lost 3 bases to trimming and J lost 16 bases, with 22 bases between them. The CDR3 runs 14 residues. The CDR3 DNA follows: TGTGCCAGCAGTTTGGGGCAGGGACTCCCCGTCCCCTTCTTC. Translated, it gives CASSLGQGLPVPFF.

This clonotype was observed many times. The genes are TRBV5-6 and TRBJ2-7, with 8 positions matching TRBD2. Germline loops: CDR1 SGHDT, CDR2 YYEEEE. The V and J ends lost 4 bases and 7 bases, in that order; junction bases with no gene match: 10. This CDR3 contains 14 residues. The CDR3 DNA follows: TGTGCCAGCAGCCTGAGCGGGAGTTTAGAGGAGCAGTACTTC. The encoded protein is CASSLSGSLEEQYF.